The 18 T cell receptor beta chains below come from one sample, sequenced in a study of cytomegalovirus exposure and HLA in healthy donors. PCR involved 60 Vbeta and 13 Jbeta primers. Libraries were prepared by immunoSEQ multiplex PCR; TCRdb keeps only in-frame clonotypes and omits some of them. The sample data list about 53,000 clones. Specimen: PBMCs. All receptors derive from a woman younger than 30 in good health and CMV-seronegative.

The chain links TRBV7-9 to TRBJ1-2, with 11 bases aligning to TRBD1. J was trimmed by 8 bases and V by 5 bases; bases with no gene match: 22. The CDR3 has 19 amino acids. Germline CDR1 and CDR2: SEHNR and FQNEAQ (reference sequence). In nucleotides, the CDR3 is TGTGCCAGCAGCGTAAATTCTCAAGTGGGGACAGGGGGTGGGTACGGCTACACCTTC. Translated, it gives CASSVNSQVGTGGGYGYTF.

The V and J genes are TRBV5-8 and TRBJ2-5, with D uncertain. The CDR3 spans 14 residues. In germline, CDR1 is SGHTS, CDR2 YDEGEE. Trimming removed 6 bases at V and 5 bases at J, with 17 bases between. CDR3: CASTLSTSRETQYF. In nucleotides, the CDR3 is TGTGCCAGCACCCTGTCAACCTCTAGGGAGACCCAGTACTTC. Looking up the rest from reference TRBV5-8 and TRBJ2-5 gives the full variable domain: EAGVTQSPTHLIKTRGQQATLRCSPISGHTSVYWYQQALGLGLQFLLWYDEGEERNRGNFPPRFSGRQFPNYSSELNVNALELEDSALYLCASTLSTSRETQYFGPGTRLLVL.

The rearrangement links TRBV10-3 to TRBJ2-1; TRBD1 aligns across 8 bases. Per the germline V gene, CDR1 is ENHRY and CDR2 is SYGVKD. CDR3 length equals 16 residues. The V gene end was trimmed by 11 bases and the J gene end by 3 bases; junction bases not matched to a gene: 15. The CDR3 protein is CAARGPGTGSYNEQFF. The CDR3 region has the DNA TGTGCCGCCAGGGGGCCCGGGACAGGCAGCTACAATGAGCAGTTCTTC.

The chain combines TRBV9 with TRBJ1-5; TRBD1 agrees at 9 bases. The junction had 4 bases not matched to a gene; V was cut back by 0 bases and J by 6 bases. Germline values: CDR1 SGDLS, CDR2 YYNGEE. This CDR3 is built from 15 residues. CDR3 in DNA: TGTGCCAGCAGCGTAGAGGGGACAGGGATTCAGCCCCAGCATTTT. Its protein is CASSVEGTGIQPQHF.

CDR3 coding DNA: TGTGCCAGCAGCTTATGGGGAGGGCCGAACTACGAGCAGTACTTC. This encodes CASSLWGGPNYEQYF. The chain carries TRBV7-9 and TRBJ2-7, with TRBD2 identical over 7 bases. The V and J ends lost 2 bases and 3 bases, in that order; junction bases with no gene match: 7. The CDR3 contains 15 residues. Looked up from germline, CDR1 is SEHNR and CDR2 is FQNEAQ (reference sequence).

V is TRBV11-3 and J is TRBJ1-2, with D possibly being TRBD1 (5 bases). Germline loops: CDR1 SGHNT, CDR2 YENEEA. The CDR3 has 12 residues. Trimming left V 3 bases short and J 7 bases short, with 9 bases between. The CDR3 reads CASSFQGIGYTF. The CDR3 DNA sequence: TGTGCCAGCAGCTTCCAGGGAATTGGCTACACCTTC.

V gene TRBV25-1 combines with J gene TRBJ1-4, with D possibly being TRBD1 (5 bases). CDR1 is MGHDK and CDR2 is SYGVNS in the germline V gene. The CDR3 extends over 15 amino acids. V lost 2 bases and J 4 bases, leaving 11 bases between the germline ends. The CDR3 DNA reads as TGTGCCAGCAGTGAAACAGGTCGTGGTAATGAAAAACTGTTTTTT. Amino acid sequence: CASSETGRGNEKLFF.

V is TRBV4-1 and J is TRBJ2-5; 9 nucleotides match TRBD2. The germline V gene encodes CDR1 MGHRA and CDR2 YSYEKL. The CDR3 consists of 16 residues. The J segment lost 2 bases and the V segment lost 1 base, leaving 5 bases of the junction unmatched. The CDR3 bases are TGCGCCAGCAGCCAAGCGGCTAGCGGGATTCAAGAGACCCAGTACTTC. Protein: CASSQAASGIQETQYF.

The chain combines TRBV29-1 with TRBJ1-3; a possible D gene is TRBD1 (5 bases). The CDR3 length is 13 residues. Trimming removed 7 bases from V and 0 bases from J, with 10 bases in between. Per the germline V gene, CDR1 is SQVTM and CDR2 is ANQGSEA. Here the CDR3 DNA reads TGCAGCGCCTACAGGAGCTCTGGAAACACCATATATTTT. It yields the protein CSAYRSSGNTIYF.

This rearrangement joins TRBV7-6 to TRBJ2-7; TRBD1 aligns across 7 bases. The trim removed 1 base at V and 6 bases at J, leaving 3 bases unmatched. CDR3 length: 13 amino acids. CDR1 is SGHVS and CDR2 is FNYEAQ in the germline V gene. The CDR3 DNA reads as TGTGCCAGCAGCTTAGTAGGGGGCGCCGAGCAGTACTTC. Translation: CASSLVGGAEQYF.

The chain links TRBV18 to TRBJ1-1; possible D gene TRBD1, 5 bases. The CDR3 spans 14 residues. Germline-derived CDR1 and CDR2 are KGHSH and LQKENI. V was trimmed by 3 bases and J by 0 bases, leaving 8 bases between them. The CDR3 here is CASSPSTVNTEAFF. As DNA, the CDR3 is TGTGCCAGCTCACCTTCGACAGTGAACACTGAAGCTTTCTTT. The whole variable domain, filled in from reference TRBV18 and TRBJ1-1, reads NAGVMQNPRHLVRRRGQEARLRCSPMKGHSHVYWYRQLPEEGLKFMVYLQKENIIDESGMPKERFSAEFPKEGPSILRIQQVVRGDSAAYFCASSPSTVNTEAFFGQGTRLTVV.

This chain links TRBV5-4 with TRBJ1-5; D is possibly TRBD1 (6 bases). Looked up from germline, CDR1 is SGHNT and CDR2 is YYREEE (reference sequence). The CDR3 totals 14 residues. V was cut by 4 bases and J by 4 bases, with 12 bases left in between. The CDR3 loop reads CASSAGQTNQPQHF. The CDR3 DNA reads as TGTGCCAGCAGCGCTGGACAGACTAATCAGCCCCAGCATTTT. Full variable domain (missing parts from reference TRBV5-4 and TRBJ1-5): ETGVTQSPTHLIKTRGQQVTLRCSSQSGHNTVSWYQQALGQGPQFIFQYYREEENGRGNFPPRFSGLQFPNYSSELNVNALELDDSALYLCASSAGQTNQPQHFGDGTRLSIL.

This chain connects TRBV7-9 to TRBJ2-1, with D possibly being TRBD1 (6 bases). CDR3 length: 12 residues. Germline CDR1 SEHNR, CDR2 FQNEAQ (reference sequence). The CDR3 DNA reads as TGTGCTATCACAGGGATCTACAATGAGCAGTTCTTC. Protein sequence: CAITGIYNEQFF.

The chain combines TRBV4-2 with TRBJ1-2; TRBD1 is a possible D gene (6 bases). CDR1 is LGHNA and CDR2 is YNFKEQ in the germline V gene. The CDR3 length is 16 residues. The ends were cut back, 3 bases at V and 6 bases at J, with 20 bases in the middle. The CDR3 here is CASSQTLKDSPHGYTF. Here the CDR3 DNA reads TGTGCCAGCAGCCAGACTTTAAAGGACAGCCCGCATGGCTACACCTTC.

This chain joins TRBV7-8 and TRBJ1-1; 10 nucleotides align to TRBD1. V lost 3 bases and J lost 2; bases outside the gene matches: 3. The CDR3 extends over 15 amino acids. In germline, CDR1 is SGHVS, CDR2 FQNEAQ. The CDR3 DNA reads TGTGCCAGCAGCTTCCCGACAGGGGGCAACACTGAAGCTTTCTTT. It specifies CASSFPTGGNTEAFF.

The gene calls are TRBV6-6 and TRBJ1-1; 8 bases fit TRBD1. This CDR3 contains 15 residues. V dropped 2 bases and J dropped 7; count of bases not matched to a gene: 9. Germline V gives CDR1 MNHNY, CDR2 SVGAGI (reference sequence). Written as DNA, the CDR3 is TGTGCCAGCAGTTACGCTACCGACAGGGGTGGTGAAGCTTTCTTT. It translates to CASSYATDRGGEAFF.

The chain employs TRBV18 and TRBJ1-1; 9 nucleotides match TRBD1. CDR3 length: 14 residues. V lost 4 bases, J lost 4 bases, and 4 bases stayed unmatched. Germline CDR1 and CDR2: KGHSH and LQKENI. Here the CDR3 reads CASSLRDRATEAFF. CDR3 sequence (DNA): TGTGCCAGCTCACTCCGGGACAGGGCCACTGAAGCTTTCTTT.

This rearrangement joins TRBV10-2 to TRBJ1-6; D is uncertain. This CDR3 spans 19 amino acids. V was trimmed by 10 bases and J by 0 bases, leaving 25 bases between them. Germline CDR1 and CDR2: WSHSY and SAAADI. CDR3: CATIPRETARSSYNSPLHF. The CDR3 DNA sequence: TGCGCCACCATACCGAGGGAAACCGCGAGGAGCTCCTATAATTCACCCCTCCACTTT.